These 25 T cell receptor beta chains originate from one sample sequenced in a study of T cell repertoires in cytomegalovirus infection. From the reads, TCRdb called clonotypes with MiXCR, one entry per CDR3 protein. The sample records over 300,000 distinct CDR3 sequences, 8% to 10% being singletons. The sample consisted of PBMCs. The receptors stem from a human donor in good health (CMV status not recorded). Some clones in this sample may be carry-over from other donors' samples.

A word on this clonotype: A much larger clone lies a single base off, so this may be a read error. V and J are TRBV6-1 and TRBJ2-5; unclear D gene. The CDR3 sequence is 15 residues long. Germline loops: CDR1 MNHNS, CDR2 SASEGT. V lost 5 bases and J lost 5, with 18 bases in between. The CDR3 here is CASSPERVRNETQYF. DNA for the CDR3: TGTGCCAGCAGTCCGGAGCGTGTCCGCAATGAGACCCAGTACTTC.

The chain carries TRBV10-3 and TRBJ2-7; 9 bases agree with TRBD2. The germline V gene has CDR1 ENHRY and CDR2 SYGVKD. The CDR3 has 17 residues. The ends lost 0 bases at V and 1 base at J; junction bases unmatched: 7. The CDR3 sequence is CAISESTSSGKSYEQYF. The CDR3 DNA reads as TGTGCCATCAGTGAGTCGACGTCTAGCGGGAAATCCTACGAGCAGTACTTC.

This clonotype was seen a handful of times. The chain employs TRBV4-1 and TRBJ2-6, with D unresolved. V lost 0 bases and J 0 bases, leaving 9 bases between the germline ends. This CDR3 spans 17 amino acids. Per the germline V gene, CDR1 is MGHRA and CDR2 is YSYEKL. The CDR3 nucleotides read TGCGCCAGCAGCCAAGATACGTTCTCCTCTGGGGCCAACGTCCTGACTTTC. Translating it yields CASSQDTFSSGANVLTF.

There are many counts of this clonotype. This chain connects TRBV7-2 to TRBJ2-1, with 11 bases fitting TRBD2. The CDR3 has 16 amino acids. Germline V lookup: CDR1 SGHTA, CDR2 FQGNSA. V lost 5 bases and J lost 9; bases outside the gene matches: 12. The CDR3, as DNA: TGTGCCAGCAGCCCCCCGGGAGTAGCGGGGGGGATTGAGCAGTTCTTC. Its protein is CASSPPGVAGGIEQFF.

This clonotype was observed a handful of times. The chain has TRBV7-2 and TRBJ2-7; 7 bases fit TRBD2. The CDR3 contains 13 residues. Germline loops: CDR1 SGHTA, CDR2 FQGNSA. J was trimmed by 2 bases and V by 5 bases; bases with no gene match: 3. CDR3 DNA sequence: TGTGCCAGCAGCCGGGGGGAAGCCTACGAGCAGTACTTC. It specifies CASSRGEAYEQYF. The full variable domain, rest sourced from reference TRBV7-2 and TRBJ2-7, is GAGVSQSPSNKVTEKGKDVELRCDPISGHTALYWYRQSLGQGLEFLIYFQGNSAPDKSGLPSDRFSAERTGGSVSTLTIQRTQQEDSAVYLCASSRGEAYEQYFGPGTRLTVT.

This clonotype was observed at least ten times. The CDR3 nucleotides read TGTGCCAGCAGCTTAAACCGGGCCACTTTGACCTACAATGAGCAGTTCTTC. Amino acids: CASSLNRATLTYNEQFF. The genes are TRBV11-2 and TRBJ2-1; no clear D gene. From germline, CDR1 is SGHAT and CDR2 FQNNGV. V dropped 2 bases and J dropped 2 bases, with 16 bases sitting between them. The CDR3 has 17 residues.

The table lists this clonotype with many counts. This chain connects TRBV7-2 to TRBJ2-1; the D call may be TRBD1 or TRBD2 (7 bases each). The CDR3 has 16 residues. Germline V gives CDR1 SGHTA, CDR2 FQGNSA. Deletions cut 5 bases from V and 4 bases from J, with 18 bases between. CDR3 nucleotide sequence: TGTGCCAGCAGCCCAGGGGGGGCTAGCGGTTACAATGAGCAGTTCTTC. This encodes CASSPGGASGYNEQFF. Full variable domain (rest looked up from reference TRBV7-2 and TRBJ2-1): GAGVSQSPSNKVTEKGKDVELRCDPISGHTALYWYRQSLGQGLEFLIYFQGNSAPDKSGLPSDRFSAERTGGSVSTLTIQRTQQEDSAVYLCASSPGGASGYNEQFFGPGTRLTVL.

There are many counts of this clonotype. The chain couples TRBV7-2 to TRBJ2-7, with TRBD1 matching 7 bases. V shed 3 bases and J 5 bases; nucleotides not matched to a gene: 10. The CDR3 length is 15 residues. CDR1 is SGHTA and CDR2 is FQGNSA in the germline V gene. CDR3 region: CASSLFNTGVDEQYF. The CDR3 nucleotides read TGTGCCAGCAGCTTGTTTAACACAGGGGTGGACGAGCAGTACTTC. The full variable domain, rest sourced from reference TRBV7-2 and TRBJ2-7, is GAGVSQSPSNKVTEKGKDVELRCDPISGHTALYWYRQSLGQGLEFLIYFQGNSAPDKSGLPSDRFSAERTGGSVSTLTIQRTQQEDSAVYLCASSLFNTGVDEQYFGPGTRLTVT.

This clonotype was seen more than once but under ten times. The V and J genes are TRBV20-1 and TRBJ2-2; perhaps TRBD2 as D (5 bases). The length of the CDR3 is 15 residues. With 7 bases removed from V and 0 bases from J, the gap between germline ends came to 15 bases. Germline V lookup: CDR1 DFQATT, CDR2 SNEGSKA (reference sequence). DNA for the CDR3: TGCAGTGGCGTCGAGCGGATAGCGAACACCGGGGAGCTGTTTTTT. Protein product: CSGVERIANTGELFF.

This clonotype appeared many times. This chain links TRBV7-8 with TRBJ2-7; TRBD1 might be the D (5 bases). The CDR3 covers 15 residues. Germline V gene sequence: CDR1 SGHVS, CDR2 FQNEAQ. V lost 3 bases, J lost 7 bases, and 19 bases lay in between. The CDR3 region has the DNA TGTGCCAGCAGCTTTACAGGAGATGTTCTACGAGAGCAGTACTTC. This translates into CASSFTGDVLREQYF.

CDR3: CASSSWKLDSGGTQYF. As DNA, the CDR3 is TGTGCCAGCAGCTCCTGGAAGTTGGATAGCGGGGGGACCCAGTACTTC. The V and J genes are TRBV7-8 and TRBJ2-5, with 9 bases identical to TRBD2. The CDR3 has 16 amino acids. After removal of 4 bases from V and 7 bases from J, the junction contained 13 bases not matched to a gene. The V gene's germline CDR1 is SGHVS and CDR2 FQNEAQ.

This clonotype was counted only a few times. This chain links TRBV25-1 with TRBJ2-3, with TRBD2 matching over 11 bases. Germline V gene data show CDR1 as MGHDK and CDR2 as SYGVNS. V trimming: 4 bases; J trimming: 5 bases; junction bases outside the gene matches: 8. The CDR3 is 16 residues long. CDR3 in amino acids: CASSAKLAGVLDTQYF. Here the CDR3 DNA reads TGTGCCAGCAGTGCAAAACTAGCGGGAGTTTTAGATACGCAGTATTTT.

CDR3 coding DNA: TGTGCCAGCAGCACCCCGAGGGGCGCCGGGGAGCTGTTTTTT. Its protein product is CASSTPRGAGELFF. V is TRBV7-9 and J is TRBJ2-2; tentatively, D is TRBD1 or TRBD2 (5 bases each). The V gene's germline CDR1 is SEHNR and CDR2 FQNEAQ (reference sequence). The V and J ends lost 5 bases and 6 bases respectively, with 13 bases between them. CDR3 length equals 14 residues.

The V gene is TRBV7-2, the J gene TRBJ1-5; weak D call: TRBD1 (5 bases). The CDR3 has 16 amino acids. The V and J ends lost 1 base and 0 bases respectively, with 10 bases between them. Per germline, CDR1 SGHTA and CDR2 FQGNSA. The CDR3 region has the DNA TGTGCCAGCAGCTTAGATCGGGACGGTAGCAATCAGCCCCAGCATTTT. Amino acids: CASSLDRDGSNQPQHF.

This clonotype has a handful of counts. The V gene is TRBV6-5, the J gene TRBJ2-5; D may correspond to TRBD1 or TRBD2 (6 bases each). The V end was cut by 6 bases, the J end by 5 bases, with 22 bases between. The CDR3 spans 16 residues. CDR1 is MNHEY and CDR2 is SVGAGI in the germline V gene. CDR3 sequence reads: CASRSLEGVRAETQYF. CDR3 DNA sequence: TGTGCCAGCAGATCATTGGAGGGGGTCAGGGCCGAGACCCAGTACTTC.

In this sample, this clonotype turned up many times. CDR3 bases: TGTGCCAGCAGCTTGTGGTCGGGTCCCTACGAGCAGTACTTC. It translates to CASSLWSGPYEQYF. The chain joins TRBV5-5 to TRBJ2-7; no reliable D call. V lost 1 base and J 2 bases, leaving 10 bases between the germline ends. The germline V gene has CDR1 SGHKS and CDR2 YYEKEE (reference sequence). The CDR3 is made up of 14 amino acids. The full variable domain, completed using reference TRBV5-5 and TRBJ2-7, is DAGVTQSPTHLIKTRGQQVTLRCSPISGHKSVSWYQQVLGQGPQFIFQYYEKEERGRGNFPDRFSARQFPNYSSELNVNALLLGDSALYLCASSLWSGPYEQYFGPGTRLTVT.

This clonotype was detected ten times or more. The chain combines TRBV7-2 with TRBJ2-4; D possibly matches TRBD1 or TRBD2 (6 bases each). Trimming cost V 2 bases and J 2 bases, with 10 bases left between them. There are 15 residues in the CDR3. Germline V gene lookup returns CDR1 SGHTA and CDR2 FQGNSA. The CDR3 here is CASSLIRGPKNIQYF. In DNA form, the CDR3 reads TGTGCCAGCAGCTTAATTCGGGGGCCCAAAAACATTCAGTACTTC.

This clonotype turned up a few times. This chain links TRBV20-1 with TRBJ2-5; no firm D call. V lost 1 base to trimming and J lost 6 bases, with 15 bases between them. Germline V lookup: CDR1 DFQATT, CDR2 SNEGSKA (reference sequence). This CDR3 contains 14 residues. The CDR3 spells CSARGPGDPKTQYF. CDR3 bases: TGCAGTGCTAGAGGACCCGGAGACCCGAAGACCCAGTACTTC.

This clonotype was detected many times. The chain employs TRBV7-2 and TRBJ2-6, with 10 bases identical to TRBD2. This CDR3 is 18 amino acids long. Germline-derived CDR1 and CDR2 are SGHTA and FQGNSA. The V gene end was trimmed by 0 bases and the J gene end by 4 bases; junction bases not matched to a gene: 6. The CDR3 nucleotides are TGTGCCAGCAGCTTAGCCATAGCGGGAGGTTCGGGGGCCAACGTCCTGACTTTC. The encoded protein is CASSLAIAGGSGANVLTF.

The chain uses TRBV6-2 or TRBV6-3 and TRBJ2-7; TRBD1 agrees at 9 bases. Trimming removed 0 bases from V and 5 bases from J; junction bases left unmatched: 5. Per germline, CDR1 MNHEY and CDR2 SVGEGT. The CDR3 covers 15 residues. The CDR3 is CASSYSGQGMNEQYF. The CDR3, as DNA: TGTGCCAGCAGTTACTCGGGACAGGGAATGAACGAGCAGTACTTC.

Only a few counts were recorded for this clonotype. This rearrangement joins TRBV7-8 to TRBJ2-7; 10 positions match TRBD1. There are 19 residues in the CDR3. Germline V gene data show CDR1 as SGHVS and CDR2 as FQNEAQ. The ends lost 5 bases at V and 5 bases at J; junction bases unmatched: 21. CDR3 in amino acids: CASSPRWGTGDYRRDEQYF. The DNA for the CDR3 is TGTGCCAGCAGCCCACGTTGGGGGACAGGGGACTACAGGCGCGACGAGCAGTACTTC.

This clonotype occurred many times. The chain couples TRBV7-9 to TRBJ2-1; a possible D gene is TRBD1 (6 bases). The CDR3 length is 13 residues. Germline V gene lookup returns CDR1 SEHNR and CDR2 FQNEAQ (reference sequence). Trimming cost V 4 bases and J 8 bases, with 12 bases left between them. The CDR3 region has the DNA TGTGCCAGCAGCTCCGGGACAAGTGATGAGCAGTTCTTC. Translated: CASSSGTSDEQFF. Complete variable domain (other parts from reference TRBV7-9 and TRBJ2-1): DTGVSQNPRHKITKRGQNVTFRCDPISEHNRLYWYRQTLGQGPEFLTYFQNEAQLEKSRLLSDRFSAERPKGSFSTLEIQRTEQGDSAMYLCASSSGTSDEQFFGPGTRLTVL.

This clonotype has ten or more counts. The V gene is TRBV7-6, the J gene TRBJ1-3; 7 bases are a match to TRBD1. CDR1 SGHVS and CDR2 FNYEAQ come from the germline V gene. V gave up 1 base and J gave up 8 bases; unmatched junction bases: 5. CDR3 length equals 14 residues. As DNA, the CDR3 is TGTGCCAGCAGCTTAGGACAGGGAGGACACACCATATATTTT. Translating it yields CASSLGQGGHTIYF.

There are a few counts of this clonotype. The rearrangement links TRBV7-3 to TRBJ2-2; 7 nucleotides align to TRBD1. This CDR3 spans 16 amino acids. Germline assignment: CDR1 SGHTA and CDR2 FQGTGA. The V segment lost 5 bases and the J segment 10 bases; nucleotides outside the gene matches: 16. The CDR3 loop is CASSNDRRGRVEELFF. The CDR3 nucleotides are TGTGCCAGCAGCAACGATAGAAGGGGGCGGGTCGAGGAGCTGTTTTTT.

This chain uses TRBV20-1 with TRBJ2-3; TRBD2 aligns across 14 bases. The CDR3 spans 15 residues. Germline CDR1 DFQATT, CDR2 SNEGSKA (reference sequence). V gave up 5 bases and J gave up 6 bases; unmatched junction bases: 7. The CDR3 sequence: CSAPRLAGGRDTQYF. As DNA, the CDR3 is TGCAGTGCTCCGCGACTAGCGGGGGGGCGGGATACGCAGTATTTT.